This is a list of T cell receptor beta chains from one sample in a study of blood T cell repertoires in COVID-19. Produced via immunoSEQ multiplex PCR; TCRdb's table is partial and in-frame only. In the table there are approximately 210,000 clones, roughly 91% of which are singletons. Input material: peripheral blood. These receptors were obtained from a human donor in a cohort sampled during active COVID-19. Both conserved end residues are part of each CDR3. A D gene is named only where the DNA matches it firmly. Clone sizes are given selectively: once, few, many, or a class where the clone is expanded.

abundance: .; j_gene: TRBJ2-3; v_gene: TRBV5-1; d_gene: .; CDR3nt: TGCGCCAGCAGCTTGGGAGGGCCCGCAGATACGCAGTATTTT; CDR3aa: CASSLGGPADTQYF
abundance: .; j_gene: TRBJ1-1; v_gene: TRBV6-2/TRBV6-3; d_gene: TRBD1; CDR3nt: TGTGCCAGCAGCCCCAACCGGGACAGACTCAAGTTT; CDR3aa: CASSPNRDRLKF
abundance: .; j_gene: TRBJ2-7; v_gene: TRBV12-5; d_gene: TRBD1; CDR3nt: TGTGCTAGTGGTTTGGTACGAGACAGGGTCGTCTACGAGCAGTACTTC; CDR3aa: CASGLVRDRVVYEQYF
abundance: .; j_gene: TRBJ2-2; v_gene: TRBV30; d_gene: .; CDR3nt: TGTGCCTGGAGTGGTACGAACACCGGGGAGCTGTTTTTT; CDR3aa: CAWSGTNTGELFF
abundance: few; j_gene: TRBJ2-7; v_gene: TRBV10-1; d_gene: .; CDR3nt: TGCGCCAGCAGTGAAGGGGAAAACTACGAGCAGTACTTC; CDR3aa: CASSEGENYEQYF
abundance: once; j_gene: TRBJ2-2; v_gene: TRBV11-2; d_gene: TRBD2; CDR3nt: TGTGCCAGCAGCCGGACTAGCGGGGGGAACACCGGGGAGCTGTTTTTT; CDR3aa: CASSRTSGGNTGELFF
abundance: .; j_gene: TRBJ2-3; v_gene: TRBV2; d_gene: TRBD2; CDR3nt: TGTGCCAGCAACCGAGCGGGGGGCACAACAGATACGCAGTATTTT; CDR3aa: CASNRAGGTTDTQYF
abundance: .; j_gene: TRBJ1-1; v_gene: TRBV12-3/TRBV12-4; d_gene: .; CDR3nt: TGTGCCACGTCCGCCGGGTGGGCTGAAGCTTTCTTT; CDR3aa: CATSAGWAEAFF
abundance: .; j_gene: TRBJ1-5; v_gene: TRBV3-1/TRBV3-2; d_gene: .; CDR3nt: TGTGCCAGCAGCCAAGATGGGAGGGGGCCCCAGCATTTT; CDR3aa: CASSQDGRGPQHF
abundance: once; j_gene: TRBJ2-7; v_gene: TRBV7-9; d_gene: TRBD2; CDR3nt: TGTGCCAGCAGCCCGGGACTAGCGGGAGGTACCTACGAGCAGTACTTC; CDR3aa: CASSPGLAGGTYEQYF
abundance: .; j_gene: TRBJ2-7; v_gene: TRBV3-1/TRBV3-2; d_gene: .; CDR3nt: TGTGCCAGCAGCCAAGCCCCCGCGGCCTACGAGCAGTACTTC; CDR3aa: CASSQAPAAYEQYF
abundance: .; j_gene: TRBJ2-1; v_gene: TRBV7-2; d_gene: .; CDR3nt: TGTGCCAGCAGCCCCCCGGGGGGCCGGAATGAGCAGTTCTTC; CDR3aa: CASSPPGGRNEQFF
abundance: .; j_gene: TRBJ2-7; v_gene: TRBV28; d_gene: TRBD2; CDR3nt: TGTGCCAGCAGTTTCGGGAGGGGGAGGAACGAGCAGTACTTC; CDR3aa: CASSFGRGRNEQYF
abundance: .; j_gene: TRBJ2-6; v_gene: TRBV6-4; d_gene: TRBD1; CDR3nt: TGTGCCAGCAGCCTCCCCTGGACAGGGCGCGCGGTCTTCGGGGCCAACGTCCTGACTTTC; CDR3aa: CASSLPWTGRAVFGANVLTF
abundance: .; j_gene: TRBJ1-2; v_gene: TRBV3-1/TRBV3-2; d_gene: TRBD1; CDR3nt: TGTGCCAGCAGCCTCTACAGGGGGCAAACCTATAACTATGGCTACACCTTC; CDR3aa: CASSLYRGQTYNYGYTF
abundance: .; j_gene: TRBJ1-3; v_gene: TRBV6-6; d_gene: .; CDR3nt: TGTGCCAGCAGAACCGACAGGAGGGGAAACACCATATATTTT; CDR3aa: CASRTDRRGNTIYF
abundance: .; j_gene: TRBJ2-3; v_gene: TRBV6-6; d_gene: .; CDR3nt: TGTGCCAGCAGCCGACAGGTTCCAGATACGCAGTATTTT; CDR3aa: CASSRQVPDTQYF
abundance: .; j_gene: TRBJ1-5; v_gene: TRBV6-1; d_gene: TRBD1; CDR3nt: TGTGCCAGCAGTGCATCCGGGACAGGGAATGGTCAGCCCCAGCATTTT; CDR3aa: CASSASGTGNGQPQHF